The 5 T cell receptor beta chains reported below all come from one sample, sequenced in a study of OX40 agonist ivuxolimab in advanced cancers. Data came from immunoSEQ multiplex PCR; TCRdb stores just in-frame clones and leaves some out. This table has 60,000 or so clones, 80% to 90% appearing once. Specimen: CD4+ or CD8+ T cells sorted from blood, collected in a trial of the OX40 agonist ivuxolimab. These receptors originate from an adult with an advanced solid tumor such as melanoma, head and neck, liver or kidney cancer.

This chain uses TRBV27 with TRBJ1-1; 7 bases align to TRBD1. The CDR3 has 15 amino acids. With V trimmed by 6 bases and J by 3 bases, 10 bases remained unmatched. The V gene's germline CDR1 is MNHEY and CDR2 SMNVEV (reference sequence). The CDR3 reads CASRGPGQVDTEAFF. The CDR3 DNA is TGTGCCAGCAGGGGTCCAGGACAGGTGGACACTGAAGCTTTCTTT.

This chain uses TRBV6-4 with TRBJ2-7; D remains unclear. CDR1 MRHNA and CDR2 SNTAGT come from the germline V gene. The length of the CDR3 is 16 residues. Deletions cut 4 bases from V and 3 bases from J, with 19 bases between. CDR3 in amino acids: CASSGRGVGWNYEQYF. CDR3 nucleotide sequence: TGTGCCAGCAGTGGCCGTGGAGTGGGTTGGAACTACGAGCAGTACTTC.

The J gene is TRBJ1-5, the V gene TRBV6-5; D is uncertain. CDR1 MNHEY and CDR2 SVGAGI come from the germline V gene. The CDR3 consists of 15 residues. Trimming removed 5 bases from V and 0 bases from J, with 11 bases in between. The DNA for the CDR3 is TGTGCCAGCAGTCTTCCGGAATATAGCAATCAGCCCCAGCATTTT. This gives the protein CASSLPEYSNQPQHF.

This chain links TRBV19 with TRBJ2-2; D might be TRBD1 (5 bases). CDR1 LNHDA and CDR2 SQIVND come from the germline V gene (reference sequence). There are 17 residues in the CDR3. Between the trimmed V and J ends, which lost 6 bases and 0 bases, there was a span of 17 bases. The CDR3 is CASSARWGPANTGELFF. The CDR3 DNA sequence: TGTGCCAGTAGCGCAAGGTGGGGCCCCGCGAACACCGGGGAGCTGTTTTTT.

The CDR3 DNA sequence: TGTGCCAGCAGCAACCGGGACAGAGATAGCACAGATACGCAGTATTTT. Protein sequence: CASSNRDRDSTDTQYF. The gene calls are TRBV21-1 and TRBJ2-3; TRBD1 was called by the table and not checked on the DNA. TRBV21-1 constitutes a pseudogene. The CDR3 runs to 16 residues.